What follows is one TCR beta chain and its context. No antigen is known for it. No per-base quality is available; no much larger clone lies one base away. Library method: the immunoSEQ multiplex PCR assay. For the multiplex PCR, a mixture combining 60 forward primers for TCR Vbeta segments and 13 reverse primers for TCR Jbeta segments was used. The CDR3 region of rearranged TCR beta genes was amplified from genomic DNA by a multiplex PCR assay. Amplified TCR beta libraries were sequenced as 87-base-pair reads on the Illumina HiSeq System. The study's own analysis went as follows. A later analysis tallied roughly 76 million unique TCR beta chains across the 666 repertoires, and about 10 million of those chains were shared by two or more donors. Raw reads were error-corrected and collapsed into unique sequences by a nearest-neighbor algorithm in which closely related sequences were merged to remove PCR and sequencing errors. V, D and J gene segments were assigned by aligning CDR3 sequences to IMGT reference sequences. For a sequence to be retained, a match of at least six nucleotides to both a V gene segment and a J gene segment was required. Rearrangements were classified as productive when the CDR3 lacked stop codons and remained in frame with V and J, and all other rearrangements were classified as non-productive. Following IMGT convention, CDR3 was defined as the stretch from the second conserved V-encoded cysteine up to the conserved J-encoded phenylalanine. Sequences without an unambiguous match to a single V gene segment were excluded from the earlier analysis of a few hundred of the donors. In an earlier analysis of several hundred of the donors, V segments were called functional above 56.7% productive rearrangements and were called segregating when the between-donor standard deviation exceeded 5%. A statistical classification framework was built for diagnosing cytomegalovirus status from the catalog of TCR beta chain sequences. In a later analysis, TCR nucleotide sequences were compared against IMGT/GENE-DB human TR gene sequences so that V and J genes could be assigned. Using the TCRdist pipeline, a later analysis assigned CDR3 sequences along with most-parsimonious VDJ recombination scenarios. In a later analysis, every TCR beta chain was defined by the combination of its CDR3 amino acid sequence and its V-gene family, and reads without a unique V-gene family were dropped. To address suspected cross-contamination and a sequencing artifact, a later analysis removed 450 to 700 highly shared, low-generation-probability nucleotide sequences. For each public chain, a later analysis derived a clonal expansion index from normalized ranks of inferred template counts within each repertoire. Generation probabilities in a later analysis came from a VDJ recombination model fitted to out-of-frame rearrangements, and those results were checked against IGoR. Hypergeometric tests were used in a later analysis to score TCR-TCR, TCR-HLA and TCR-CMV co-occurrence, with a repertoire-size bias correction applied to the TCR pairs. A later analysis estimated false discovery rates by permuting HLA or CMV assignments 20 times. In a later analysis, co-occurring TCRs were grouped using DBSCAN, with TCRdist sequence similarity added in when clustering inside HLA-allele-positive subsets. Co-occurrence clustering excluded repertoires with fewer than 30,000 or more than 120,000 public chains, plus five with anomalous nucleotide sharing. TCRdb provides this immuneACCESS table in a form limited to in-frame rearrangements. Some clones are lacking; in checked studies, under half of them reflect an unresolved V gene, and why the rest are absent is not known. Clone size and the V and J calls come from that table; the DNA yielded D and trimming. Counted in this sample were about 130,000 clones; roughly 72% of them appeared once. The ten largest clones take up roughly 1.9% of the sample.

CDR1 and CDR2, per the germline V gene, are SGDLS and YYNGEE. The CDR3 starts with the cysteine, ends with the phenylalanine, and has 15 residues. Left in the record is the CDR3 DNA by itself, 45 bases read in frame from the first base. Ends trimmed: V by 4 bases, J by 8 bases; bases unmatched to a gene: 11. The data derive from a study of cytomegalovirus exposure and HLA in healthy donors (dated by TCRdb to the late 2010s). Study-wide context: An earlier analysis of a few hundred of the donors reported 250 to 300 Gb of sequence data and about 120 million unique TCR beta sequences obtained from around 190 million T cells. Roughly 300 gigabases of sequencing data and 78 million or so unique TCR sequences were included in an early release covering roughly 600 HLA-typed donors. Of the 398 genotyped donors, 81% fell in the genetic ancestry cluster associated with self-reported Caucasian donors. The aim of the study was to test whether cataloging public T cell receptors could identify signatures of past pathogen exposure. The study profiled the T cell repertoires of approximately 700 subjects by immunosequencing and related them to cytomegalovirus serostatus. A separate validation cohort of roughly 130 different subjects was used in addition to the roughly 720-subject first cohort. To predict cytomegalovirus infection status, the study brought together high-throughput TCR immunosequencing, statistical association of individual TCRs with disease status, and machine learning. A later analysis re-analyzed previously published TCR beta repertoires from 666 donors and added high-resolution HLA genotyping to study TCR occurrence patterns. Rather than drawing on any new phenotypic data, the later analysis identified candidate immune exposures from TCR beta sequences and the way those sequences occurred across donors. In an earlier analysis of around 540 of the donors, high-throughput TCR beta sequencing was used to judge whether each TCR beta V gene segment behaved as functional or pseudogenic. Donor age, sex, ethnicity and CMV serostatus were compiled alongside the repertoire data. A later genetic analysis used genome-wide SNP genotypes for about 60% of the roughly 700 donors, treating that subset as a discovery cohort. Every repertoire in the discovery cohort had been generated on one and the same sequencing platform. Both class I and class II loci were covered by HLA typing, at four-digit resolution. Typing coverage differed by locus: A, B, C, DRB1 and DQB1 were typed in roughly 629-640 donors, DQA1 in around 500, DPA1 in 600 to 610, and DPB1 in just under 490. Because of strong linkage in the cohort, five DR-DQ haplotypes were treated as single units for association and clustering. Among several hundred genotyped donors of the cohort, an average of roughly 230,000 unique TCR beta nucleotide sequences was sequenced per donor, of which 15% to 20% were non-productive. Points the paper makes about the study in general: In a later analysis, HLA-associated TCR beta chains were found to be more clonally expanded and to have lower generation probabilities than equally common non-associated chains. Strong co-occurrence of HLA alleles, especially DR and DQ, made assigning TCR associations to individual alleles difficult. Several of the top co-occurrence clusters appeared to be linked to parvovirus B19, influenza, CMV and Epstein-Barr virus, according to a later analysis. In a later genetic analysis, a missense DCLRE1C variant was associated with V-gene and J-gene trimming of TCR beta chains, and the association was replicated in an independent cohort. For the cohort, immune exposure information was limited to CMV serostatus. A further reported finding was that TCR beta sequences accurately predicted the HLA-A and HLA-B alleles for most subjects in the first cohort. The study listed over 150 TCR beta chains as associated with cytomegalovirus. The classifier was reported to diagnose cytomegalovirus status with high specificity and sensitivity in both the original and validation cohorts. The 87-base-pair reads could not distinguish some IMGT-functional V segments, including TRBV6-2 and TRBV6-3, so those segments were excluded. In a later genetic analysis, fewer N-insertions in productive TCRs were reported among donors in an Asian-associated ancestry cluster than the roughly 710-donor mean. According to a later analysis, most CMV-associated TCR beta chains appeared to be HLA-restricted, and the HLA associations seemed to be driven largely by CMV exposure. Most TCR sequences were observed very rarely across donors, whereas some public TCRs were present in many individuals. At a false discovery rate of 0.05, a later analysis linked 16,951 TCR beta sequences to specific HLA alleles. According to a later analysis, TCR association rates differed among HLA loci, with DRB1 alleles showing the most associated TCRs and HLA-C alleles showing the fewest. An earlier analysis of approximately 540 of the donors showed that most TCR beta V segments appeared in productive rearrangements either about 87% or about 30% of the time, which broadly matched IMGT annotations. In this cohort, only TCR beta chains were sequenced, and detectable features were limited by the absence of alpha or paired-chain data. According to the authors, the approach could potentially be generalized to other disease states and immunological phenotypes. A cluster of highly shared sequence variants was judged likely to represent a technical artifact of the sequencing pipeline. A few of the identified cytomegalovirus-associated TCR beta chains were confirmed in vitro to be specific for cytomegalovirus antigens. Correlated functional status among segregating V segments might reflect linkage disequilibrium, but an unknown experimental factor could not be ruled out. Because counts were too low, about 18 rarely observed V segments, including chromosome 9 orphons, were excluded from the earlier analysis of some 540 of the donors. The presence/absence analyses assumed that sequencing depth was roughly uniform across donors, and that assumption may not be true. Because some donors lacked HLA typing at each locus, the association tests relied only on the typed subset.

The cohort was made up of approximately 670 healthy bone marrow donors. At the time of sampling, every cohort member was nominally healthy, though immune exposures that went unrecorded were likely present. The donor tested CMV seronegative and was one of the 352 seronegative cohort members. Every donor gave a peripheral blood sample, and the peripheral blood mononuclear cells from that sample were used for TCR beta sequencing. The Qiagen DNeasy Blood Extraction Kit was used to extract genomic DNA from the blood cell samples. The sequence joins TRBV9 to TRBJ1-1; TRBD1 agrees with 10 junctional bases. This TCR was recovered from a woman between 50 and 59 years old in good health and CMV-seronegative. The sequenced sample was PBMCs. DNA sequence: TGTGCCAGCAGCTCACGACCGGGACAGGGGAAAGAAGCTTTCTTT. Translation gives CASSSRPGQGKEAFF.